What follows are 30 T cell receptor beta chains derived from one specimen sequenced in a study of cytomegalovirus exposure and HLA in healthy donors (dated by TCRdb to 2017 to 2019). Library preparation employed the immunoSEQ multiplex PCR assay. The multiplex PCR relied on a mix of 60 forward primers for TCR Vbeta segments and 13 reverse primers for TCR Jbeta segments. TCRdb re-hosts the immuneACCESS table, in-frame sequences only. Its copies lack some clones; in the studies checked, an unresolved V gene accounts for under half of them, and the cause for the rest is not known. Across this sample there are some 160,000 clones, with 65% to 90% seen only once. The ten largest clones take up approximately 2.4% of the sample. The sequenced material came from PBMCs. The receptors derive from a male donor in good health and CMV-seronegative.

CDR3: CASRTSSGGKETQYF. In nucleotides, the CDR3 is TGTGCCAGCAGGACCAGTAGCGGGGGAAAAGAGACCCAGTACTTC. The genes are TRBV7-6 and TRBJ2-5; 9 nucleotides align to TRBD2. CDR1 is SGHVS, CDR2 FNYEAQ, per germline. This CDR3 has 15 residues. Unmatched junction bases numbered 8, after V lost 6 bases and J lost 3 bases.

The chain joins TRBV5-1 to TRBJ2-4; 11 nucleotides agree with TRBD2. The germline CDR1 and CDR2 sequences are SGHRS and YFSETQ. The ends lost 2 bases at V and 3 bases at J; junction bases unmatched: 4. The CDR3 is made up of 16 amino acids. The CDR3 protein is CASSLLAGVVKNIQYF. CDR3 bases: TGCGCCAGCAGCTTACTAGCGGGGGTGGTCAAAAACATTCAGTACTTC.

V is TRBV10-2 and J is TRBJ1-1; D may be TRBD1 (6 bases). With 1 base removed from V and 1 base from J, the gap between germline ends came to 13 bases. In germline, CDR1 is WSHSY, CDR2 SAAADI. The CDR3 is 16 residues long. CDR3 amino acids: CASSEYWGHRNTEAFF. CDR3 bases: TGCGCCAGCAGTGAGTATTGGGGACACAGGAACACTGAAGCTTTCTTT.

V and J are TRBV5-1 and TRBJ1-4; the match to TRBD1 covers 7 bases. CDR3 length equals 15 residues. The germline CDR1 and CDR2 sequences are SGHRS and YFSETQ. Germline trimming cut 3 bases from V and 3 bases from J; bases unmatched to any gene: 5. The DNA for the CDR3 is TGCGCCAGCAGCTCCGGAGGGGGCGCTAATGAAAAACTGTTTTTT. It encodes CASSSGGGANEKLFF.

The rearrangement joins TRBV9 to TRBJ2-7; perhaps TRBD2 as D (5 bases). The germline V and J ends were trimmed by 3 bases and 2 bases, with 12 bases remaining between them. CDR3 length: 14 residues. Germline lookup yields CDR1 SGDLS and CDR2 YYNGEE. DNA for the CDR3: TGTGCCAGCAGCGACGGGGTCCACCCCTACGAGCAGTACTTC. Translation: CASSDGVHPYEQYF.

This clone is a singleton in its sample. The chain has TRBV7-9 and TRBJ2-7; a possible D gene is TRBD1 (5 bases). The CDR3 sequence is 15 residues long. CDR1 and CDR2 (germline): SEHNR, FQNEAQ (reference sequence). V was cut by 2 bases and J by 5 bases, with 16 bases left in between. This CDR3 is CASSLIITGKDEQYF. CDR3 nucleotides: TGTGCCAGCAGCTTAATCATAACAGGAAAGGACGAGCAGTACTTC. Full variable domain (missing parts from reference TRBV7-9 and TRBJ2-7): DTGVSQNPRHKITKRGQNVTFRCDPISEHNRLYWYRQTLGQGPEFLTYFQNEAQLEKSRLLSDRFSAERPKGSFSTLEIQRTEQGDSAMYLCASSLIITGKDEQYFGPGTRLTVT.

The V gene is TRBV4-1, the J gene TRBJ1-5; tentative D call: TRBD1 (5 bases). Between the trimmed V and J ends, which lost 0 bases and 3 bases, there was a span of 9 bases. Germline V gene lookup returns CDR1 MGHRA and CDR2 YSYEKL. The CDR3 runs 15 residues. This CDR3 reads CASSQEGQYNQPQHF. The CDR3 bases are TGCGCCAGCAGCCAAGAGGGGCAGTACAATCAGCCCCAGCATTTT.

The chain's CDR3 is CASSEEEELNIQYF. CDR3 sequence (DNA): TGTGCCAGCAGTGAAGAAGAGGAACTGAATATTCAGTACTTC. The chain links TRBV6-1 to TRBJ2-4; D gene ambiguous. The CDR3 has 14 amino acids. From germline, CDR1 is MNHNS and CDR2 SASEGT. V lost 1 base and J lost 10, with 14 bases in between.

The chain is built from TRBV11-2 and TRBJ1-2, with TRBD1 identical over 7 bases. The ends lost 4 bases at V and 3 bases at J; junction bases unmatched: 5. From germline, CDR1 is SGHAT and CDR2 FQNNGV. CDR3 length: 14 residues. The CDR3 here is CASSWGQHDYGYTF. The CDR3 DNA sequence: TGTGCCAGCAGCTGGGGACAGCACGACTATGGCTACACCTTC.

The chain employs TRBV19 and TRBJ1-4; possible D gene TRBD1, 6 bases. The CDR3 extends over 15 amino acids. Germline CDR1 and CDR2: LNHDA and SQIVND (reference sequence). Deletions cut 4 bases from V and 4 bases from J, with 13 bases between. The CDR3 region is CASSKPQGSNEKLFF. CDR3 DNA sequence: TGTGCCAGTAGTAAACCCCAGGGGAGTAATGAAAAACTGTTTTTT. Together with reference TRBV19 and TRBJ1-4, the CDR3 gives the full variable domain: DGGITQSPKYLFRKEGQNVTLSCEQNLNHDAMYWYRQDPGQGLRLIYYSQIVNDFQKGDIAEGYSVSREKKESFPLTVTSAQKNPTAFYLCASSKPQGSNEKLFFGSGTQLSVL.

The chain has TRBV9 and TRBJ2-2; 10 bases agree with TRBD1. CDR3 length equals 16 residues. Germline-derived CDR1 and CDR2 are SGDLS and YYNGEE. The junction had 5 bases not matched to a gene; V was cut back by 3 bases and J by 3 bases. The CDR3 nucleotides are TGTGCCAGCAGCGCCGGGACAGGGGTACACACCGGGGAGCTGTTTTTT. Translated: CASSAGTGVHTGELFF.

This clone appeared once. V is TRBV25-1 and J is TRBJ1-2; 9 bases are shared with TRBD1. After removal of 2 bases from V and 3 bases from J, the junction contained 1 base not matched to a gene. Germline-derived CDR1 and CDR2 are MGHDK and SYGVNS. The CDR3 length is 14 residues. The CDR3 DNA is TGTGCCAGCAGTGAACGGGACAGGGACTATGGCTACACCTTC. Its translation is CASSERDRDYGYTF.

Note on this clone: Its ends do not fully match the called genes, so a read error is possible. CDR3 sequence reads: CASSLGGQGAGSYTF. The CDR3 nucleotides read TGTGCCAGTAGCTTAGGGGGACAGGGGGCTGGGAGCTACACCTTC. This chain uses TRBV11-2 with TRBJ1-2, with 12 bases identical to TRBD1. This CDR3 is built from 15 residues. Germline CDR1 and CDR2: SGHAT and FQNNGV.

V is TRBV5-6 and J is TRBJ2-2; 9 bases line up with TRBD2. V gave up 4 bases and J gave up 3 bases; unmatched junction bases: 7. Germline V lookup: CDR1 SGHDT, CDR2 YYEEEE. CDR3 length equals 16 residues. The CDR3 spells CASSPSTSGDTGELFF. In nucleotides, the CDR3 is TGTGCCAGCAGCCCATCGACTAGCGGTGACACCGGGGAGCTGTTTTTT.

This clone was seen only a few times. V and J are TRBV6-1 and TRBJ2-1, with unresolved D. The CDR3 totals 14 residues. Germline values: CDR1 MNHNS, CDR2 SASEGT. V was trimmed by 4 bases and J by 4 bases, leaving 11 bases between them. The CDR3 protein is CASSVWAVYNEQFF. DNA of the CDR3: TGTGCCAGCAGTGTGTGGGCCGTTTACAATGAGCAGTTCTTC.

The count of this clone is one. The rearrangement joins TRBV6-6 to TRBJ1-4; TRBD1 is a possible D gene (5 bases). In germline, CDR1 is MNHNY, CDR2 SVGAGI (reference sequence). There are 14 residues in the CDR3. The ends were cut back, 4 bases at V and 1 base at J, with 7 bases in the middle. This CDR3 is CASSWGGTNEKLFF. In DNA form, the CDR3 reads TGTGCCAGCAGTTGGGGGGGAACTAATGAAAAACTGTTTTTT.

CDR3 in amino acids: CASSIGLAGGPGDTQYF. The CDR3 DNA reads TGTGCCAGTAGTATCGGACTAGCGGGGGGGCCCGGAGATACGCAGTATTTT. The chain links TRBV19 to TRBJ2-3, with 15 bases matching TRBD2. The CDR3 runs 17 residues. Germline V gives CDR1 LNHDA, CDR2 SQIVND (reference sequence). V gave up 3 bases and J gave up 5 bases; unmatched junction bases: 6. The whole variable domain, filled in from reference TRBV19 and TRBJ2-3, reads DGGITQSPKYLFRKEGQNVTLSCEQNLNHDAMYWYRQDPGQGLRLIYYSQIVNDFQKGDIAEGYSVSREKKESFPLTVTSAQKNPTAFYLCASSIGLAGGPGDTQYFGPGTRLTVL.

The V gene is TRBV6-5, the J gene TRBJ2-7; 7 nucleotides agree with TRBD2. The CDR3 sequence is 14 residues long. Trimming removed 0 bases from V and 4 bases from J; junction bases left unmatched: 3. Per the germline V gene, CDR1 is MNHEY and CDR2 is SVGAGI. CDR3: CASSYSGGGYEQYF. CDR3 nucleotide sequence: TGTGCCAGCAGTTACTCGGGGGGGGGTTACGAGCAGTACTTC.

This clone was picked up a small number of times. This chain joins TRBV5-5 and TRBJ2-5, with a tentative D call TRBD1 (6 bases). The CDR3 loop spans 15 amino acids. V was clipped by 1 base and J by 1 base, with 11 bases between them. Germline-derived CDR1 and CDR2 are SGHKS and YYEKEE (reference sequence). DNA of the CDR3: TGTGCCAGCAGCTTGACGGACAGCGGCCAAGAGACCCAGTACTTC. This translates into CASSLTDSGQETQYF.

V usage is TRBV4-3 and J usage is TRBJ2-7, with 8 bases that match TRBD2. V lost 1 base to trimming and J lost 3 bases; unmatched junction nucleotides: 5. CDR1 LGHNA and CDR2 YSLEER come from the germline V gene. The CDR3 covers 15 residues. For the CDR3, the DNA is TGCGCCAGCAGCCAAGGGGGGGCGGGGGGCTACGAGCAGTACTTC. Its protein is CASSQGGAGGYEQYF.

This clone was found a few times. J is TRBJ1-4 and V is TRBV11-2, with 8 bases lining up with TRBD1. The CDR3 spans 17 residues. V gave up 5 bases and J gave up 0 bases; unmatched junction bases: 8. Germline loops: CDR1 SGHAT, CDR2 FQNNGV. The CDR3 nucleotides are TGTGCCAGCAGCACCGGACAGGGAGGATCAACTAATGAAAAACTGTTTTTT. This codes for CASSTGQGGSTNEKLFF.

This chain joins TRBV5-6 and TRBJ1-2; 12 bases line up with TRBD1. Trimming cost V 5 bases and J 2 bases; bases outside gene matches: 10. The length of the CDR3 is 17 residues. CDR1 and CDR2 (germline): SGHDT, YYEEEE. CDR3: CASRVGTGGTENYGYTF. For the CDR3, the DNA is TGTGCCAGCAGGGTAGGGACAGGGGGCACGGAAAACTATGGCTACACCTTC.

Here the CDR3 DNA reads TGCGCCAGCAGCATCTGGACAGGCACGACCGGGGAGCTGTTTTTT. Translated: CASSIWTGTTGELFF. The chain carries TRBV4-1 and TRBJ2-2; 7 bases map to TRBD1. The CDR3 covers 15 residues. J gave up 5 bases and V 5 bases, and 8 bases lay outside the gene matches. Germline V gives CDR1 MGHRA, CDR2 YSYEKL.

The rearrangement uses TRBV19 and TRBJ2-3, with D tentatively TRBD1 (5 bases). The length of the CDR3 is 14 residues. Trimming left V 1 base short and J 6 bases short, with 11 bases between. Germline CDR1 is LNHDA and CDR2 is SQIVND (reference sequence). The CDR3 nucleotides are TGTGCCAGTAGTATAGGTCAGGGATGGGATACGCAGTATTTT. It yields the protein CASSIGQGWDTQYF.

The chain is built from TRBV5-1 and TRBJ1-3; 8 bases align to TRBD1. The CDR3 consists of 17 residues. J lost 3 bases, V lost 3 bases, and 11 bases had no gene match. Germline V gene lookup returns CDR1 SGHRS and CDR2 YFSETQ. CDR3 residues: CASSSGETGAIGNTIYF. The CDR3 bases are TGCGCCAGCAGCTCGGGCGAGACAGGGGCTATTGGAAACACCATATATTTT. The full variable domain, its missing parts supplied by reference TRBV5-1 and TRBJ1-3, is KAGVTQTPRYLIKTRGQQVTLSCSPISGHRSVSWYQQTPGQGLQFLFEYFSETQRNKGNFPGRFSGRQFSNSRSEMNVSTLELGDSALYLCASSSGETGAIGNTIYFGEGSWLTVV.

CDR3: CAWNHDRNSNQPQHF. CDR3 nucleotides: TGTGCCTGGAACCACGACAGGAATAGCAATCAGCCCCAGCATTTT. The chain employs TRBV30 and TRBJ1-5, with a possible D match to TRBD1 (6 bases). CDR1 GTSNPN and CDR2 SVGIG come from the germline V gene (reference sequence). The germline V and J ends were trimmed by 4 bases and 0 bases, with 13 bases remaining between them. The CDR3 runs to 15 residues.

The chain recombines TRBV5-1 with TRBJ1-1, with D unresolved. CDR1 is SGHRS and CDR2 is YFSETQ in the germline V gene. This CDR3 is 16 amino acids long. V lost 0 bases and J 5 bases, leaving 17 bases between the germline ends. The CDR3, as DNA: TGCGCCAGCAGCTTGGTATTAGGCGGGAGGGCAACTGAAGCTTTCTTT. Translating it yields CASSLVLGGRATEAFF.

This clone was seen just once. The J gene is TRBJ2-5, the V gene TRBV7-8, with TRBD1 matching 8 bases. This CDR3 is 16 amino acids long. The ends lost 5 bases at V and 4 bases at J; junction bases unmatched: 12. Germline V gives CDR1 SGHVS, CDR2 FQNEAQ. The CDR3 protein is CASSHRSGGWGETQYF. DNA for the CDR3: TGTGCCAGCAGCCATAGATCAGGGGGCTGGGGAGAGACCCAGTACTTC.

V and J are TRBV30 and TRBJ2-2; D gene unclear. The CDR3 sequence is 15 residues long. Germline V CDR1 and CDR2: GTSNPN, SVGIG (reference sequence). With 2 bases removed from V and 6 bases from J, the gap between germline ends came to 16 bases. The CDR3 spells CAWSPLLRGAGELFF. CDR3 sequence (DNA): TGTGCCTGGAGTCCTCTTCTACGCGGTGCCGGGGAGCTGTTTTTT.

The chain employs TRBV7-9 and TRBJ1-1; TRBD1 might be the D (5 bases). V lost 5 bases and J 6 bases, leaving 16 bases between the germline ends. The CDR3 is 14 amino acids. Germline V gene data show CDR1 as SEHNR and CDR2 as FQNEAQ (reference sequence). As DNA, the CDR3 is TGTGCCAGCAGCCCCCGGCAGGGTGGTGCTGAAGCTTTCTTT. It specifies CASSPRQGGAEAFF.